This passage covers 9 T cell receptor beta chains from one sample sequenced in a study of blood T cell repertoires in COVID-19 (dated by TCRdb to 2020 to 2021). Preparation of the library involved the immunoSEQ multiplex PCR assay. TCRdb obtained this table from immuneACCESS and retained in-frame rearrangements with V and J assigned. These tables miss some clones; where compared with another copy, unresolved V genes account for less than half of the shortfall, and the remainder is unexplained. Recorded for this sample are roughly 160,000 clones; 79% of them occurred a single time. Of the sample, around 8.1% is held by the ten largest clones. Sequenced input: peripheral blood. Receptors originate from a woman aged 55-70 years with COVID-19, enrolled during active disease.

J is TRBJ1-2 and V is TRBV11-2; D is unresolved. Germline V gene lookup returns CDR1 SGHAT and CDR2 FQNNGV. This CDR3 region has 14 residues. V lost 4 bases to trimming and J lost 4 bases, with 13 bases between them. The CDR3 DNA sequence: TGTGCCAGCAGCTCAGAACCGGGAGGCTATGGCTACACCTTC. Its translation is CASSSEPGGYGYTF.

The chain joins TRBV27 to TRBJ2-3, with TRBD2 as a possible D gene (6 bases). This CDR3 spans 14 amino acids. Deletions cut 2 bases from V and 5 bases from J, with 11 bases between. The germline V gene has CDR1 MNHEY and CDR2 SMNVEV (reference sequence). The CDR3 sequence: CASSLGGQGDTQYF. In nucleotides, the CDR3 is TGTGCCAGCAGTTTAGGAGGGCAGGGAGATACGCAGTATTTT.

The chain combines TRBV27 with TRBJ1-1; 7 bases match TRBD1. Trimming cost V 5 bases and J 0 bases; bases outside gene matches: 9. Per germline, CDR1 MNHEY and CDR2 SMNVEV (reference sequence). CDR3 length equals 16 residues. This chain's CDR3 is CASSPRQGPVNTEAFF. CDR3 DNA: TGTGCCAGCAGTCCCCGACAGGGTCCTGTGAACACTGAAGCTTTCTTT.

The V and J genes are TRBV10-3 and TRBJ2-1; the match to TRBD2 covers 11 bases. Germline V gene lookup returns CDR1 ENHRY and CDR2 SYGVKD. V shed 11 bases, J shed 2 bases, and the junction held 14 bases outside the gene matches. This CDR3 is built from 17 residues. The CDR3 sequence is CASENSGRAGTYNEQFF. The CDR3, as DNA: TGTGCCTCAGAGAATAGCGGGAGGGCCGGAACCTACAATGAGCAGTTCTTC.

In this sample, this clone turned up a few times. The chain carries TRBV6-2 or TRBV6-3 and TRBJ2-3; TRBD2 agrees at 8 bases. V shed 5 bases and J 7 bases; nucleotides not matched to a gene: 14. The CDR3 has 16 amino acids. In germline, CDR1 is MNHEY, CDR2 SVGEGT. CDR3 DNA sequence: TGTGCCAGCAGTCTGGGGGGACTAGGGCCCGCCAATACGCAGTATTTT. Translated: CASSLGGLGPANTQYF.

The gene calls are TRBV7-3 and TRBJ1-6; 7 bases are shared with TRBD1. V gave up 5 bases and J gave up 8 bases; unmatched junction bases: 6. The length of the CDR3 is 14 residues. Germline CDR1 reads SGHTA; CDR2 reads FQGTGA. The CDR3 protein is CASSLDRLDSPLHF. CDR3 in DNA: TGTGCCAGCAGCCTGGACAGGTTGGATTCACCCCTCCACTTT.

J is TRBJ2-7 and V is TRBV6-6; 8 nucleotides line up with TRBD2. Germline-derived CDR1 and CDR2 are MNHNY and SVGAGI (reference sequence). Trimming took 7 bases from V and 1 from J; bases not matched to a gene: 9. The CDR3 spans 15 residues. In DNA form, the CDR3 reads TGTGCCAGCACCAGGGGTAGCGGGGATTCCTACGAGCAGTACGTC. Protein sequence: CASTRGSGDSYEQYV.

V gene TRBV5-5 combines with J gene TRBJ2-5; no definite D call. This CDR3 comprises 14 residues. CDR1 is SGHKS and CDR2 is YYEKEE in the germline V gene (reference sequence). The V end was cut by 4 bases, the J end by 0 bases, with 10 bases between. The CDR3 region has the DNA TGTGCCAGCAGCCCATCAACAAACCAAGAGACCCAGTACTTC. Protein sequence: CASSPSTNQETQYF.

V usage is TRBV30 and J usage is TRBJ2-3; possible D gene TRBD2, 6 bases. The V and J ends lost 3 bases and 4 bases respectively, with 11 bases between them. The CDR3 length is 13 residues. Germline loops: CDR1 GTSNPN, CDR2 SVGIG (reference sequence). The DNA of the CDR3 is TGTGCCTGGAGGCGACGGGAGTCAGATACGCAGTATTTT. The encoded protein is CAWRRRESDTQYF.